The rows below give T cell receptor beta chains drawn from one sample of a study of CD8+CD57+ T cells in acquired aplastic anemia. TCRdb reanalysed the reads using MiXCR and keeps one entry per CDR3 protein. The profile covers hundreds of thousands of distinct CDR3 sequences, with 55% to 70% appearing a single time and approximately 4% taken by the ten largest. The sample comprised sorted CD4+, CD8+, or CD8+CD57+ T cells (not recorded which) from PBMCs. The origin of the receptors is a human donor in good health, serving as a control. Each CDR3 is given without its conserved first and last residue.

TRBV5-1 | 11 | ASSRPRGGTQH
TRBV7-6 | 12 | ASSPRTGLSGNS
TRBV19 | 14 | ASSTWDRGSRETQY
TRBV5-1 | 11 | ASSLGGEAEAF
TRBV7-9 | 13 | ASSSRRGDGYTQY
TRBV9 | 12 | ASSVGDSSGGYT
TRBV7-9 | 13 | ASSKAERSPSIYT
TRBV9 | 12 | ASSVQGCVYGYT
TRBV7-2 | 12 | ASSYGLDNQPQH
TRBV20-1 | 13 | SAGDGYGDHEKLF
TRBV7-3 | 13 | ASSLNLAGVDTQY
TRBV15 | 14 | ATSREGPGSIYEQY
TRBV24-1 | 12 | ATSEGDRVNDQY
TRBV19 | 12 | ATRQRQEYNEQF
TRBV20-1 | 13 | SARMASGDVDTQY
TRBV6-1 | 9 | ASKSNQPQH
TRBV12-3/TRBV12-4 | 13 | ASSFRGQGNTEAF
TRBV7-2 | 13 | ASSHTYDGGYTQY
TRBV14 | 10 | ASSQDKEGQF
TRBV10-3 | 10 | ATSKVEETQY
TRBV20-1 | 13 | SAGTSGFSKETQY
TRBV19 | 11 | ASSSDRGGEQF
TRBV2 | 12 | ASTRTSGMGTQY
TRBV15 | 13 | ATSNKSGGFGELF
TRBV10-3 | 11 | AITKESGNTQY
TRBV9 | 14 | ASSIDPGQGNSPLH
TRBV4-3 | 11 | ASSQVDPDPLH
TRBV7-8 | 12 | ASSPRTTNEKLF
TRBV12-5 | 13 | ASGITEDSNQPQH
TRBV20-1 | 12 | SARDGDGQSPLH
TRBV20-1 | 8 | SAYDYEQY
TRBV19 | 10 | ASSIETAEAF
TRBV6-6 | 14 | ASRGQGGLSGNTIY
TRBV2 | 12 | ASRTELTTYEQY